This T cell receptor (beta chain) was retrieved from a study of T cell responses to AZD1222 COVID-19 vaccine. Sequencing used immunoSEQ multiplex PCR; TCRdb keeps in-frame clones, though not all of them. The table has more than 35,000 clones, 75% to 85% seen once. As concerns this clone: The target antigen is unknown.

This CDR3 comprises 13 residues. The V gene's germline CDR1 is SGHTA and CDR2 FQGNSA. Trimming removed 1 base from V and 7 bases from J, with 10 bases in between. Findings of the study overall: It should be noted that donors were predominantly white British and more often female, and clonal diversity was possibly underestimated. Close to half of spike-specific TCRs reportedly recognize unmutated variant regions. Elevations in Spike-specific TCR breadth and depth followed administration of two AZD1222 doses. Baseline seropositives among AZD1222 recipients totaled only five to seven.

This clonotype was sampled from an adult in good health. This chain connects TRBV7-2 to TRBJ1-1; no definite D call. Material: peripheral blood, obtained on day 0 of AZD1222 vaccination. DNA of the CDR3: TGTGCCAGCAGCTTAGATTTTTTGAGTGAAGCTTTCTTT. Its protein product is CASSLDFLSEAFF. The full variable domain, in which reference TRBV7-2 and TRBJ1-1 provide the parts outside the CDR3, is GAGVSQSPSNKVTEKGKDVELRCDPISGHTALYWYRQSLGQGLEFLIYFQGNSAPDKSGLPSDRFSAERTGGSVSTLTIQRTQQEDSAVYLCASSLDFLSEAFFGQGTRLTVV.